The 11 T cell receptor beta chains presented below share a single source sample, sequenced in a study of T cells in Graves' hyperthyroidism and ophthalmopathy. TCR beta CDR3 region amplification was performed from RNA transcripts. HTBI primers were employed in a first-round RT-PCR of the TCR CDR3. MiXCR, run by TCRdb on the multiplex PCR reads, gives a single entry per CDR3 protein. The repertoire holds about 210,000 distinct CDR3 sequences, with approximately 17% as singletons. The sample was blood. These receptors all come from a man aged 45-60 years with Graves' hyperthyroidism.

Of note for this clonotype: A read error is possible here, since a much larger clone lies one base away. The chain joins TRBV20-1 to TRBJ1-3; D is uncertain. The CDR3 spans 13 residues. The germline V gene has CDR1 DFQATT and CDR2 SNEGSKA (reference sequence). CDR3 residues: CSARGWLGSTIYF. CDR3 nucleotide sequence: TGCAGTGCTAGGGGCTGGCTGGGAAGCACCATATATTTT.

This clonotype was counted ten times or more. This chain uses TRBV2 with TRBJ1-2; TRBD1 matches at 7 bases. Germline V CDR1 and CDR2: SNHLY, FYNNEI. The CDR3 extends over 14 amino acids. With V trimmed by 5 bases and J by 7 bases, 10 bases remained unmatched. In nucleotides, the CDR3 is TGTGCCAGCAGTCTAGAGACAGGGATGAGTGGCTACACCTTC. It translates to CASSLETGMSGYTF.

This clonotype was counted many times. This rearrangement joins TRBV12-3 or TRBV12-4 to TRBJ2-1, with 7 nucleotides matching TRBD1. The J segment lost 2 bases and the V segment lost 3 bases, leaving 1 base of the junction unmatched. This CDR3 region has 14 residues. CDR3 in DNA: TGTGCCAGCAGTTTTGGGACAGCCTACAATGAGCAGTTCTTC. It codes for CASSFGTAYNEQFF.

This clonotype was seen a handful of times. The V and J genes are TRBV24-1 and TRBJ2-3; the match to TRBD2 covers 11 bases. Germline V CDR1 and CDR2: KGHDR, SFDVKD. The CDR3 consists of 15 residues. Trimming cost V 9 bases and J 1 base; bases outside gene matches: 5. CDR3 sequence reads: CATGGLAEGTDTQYF. The CDR3 DNA reads as TGTGCCACCGGGGGACTAGCGGAGGGCACAGATACGCAGTATTTT.

In this sample, this clonotype turned up a few times. This chain connects TRBV2 to TRBJ2-5, with D perhaps matching TRBD2 (5 bases). The germline gives CDR1 SNHLY, CDR2 FYNNEI. There are 13 residues in the CDR3. V was shortened by 1 base and J by 7 bases, with 10 bases between the two germline ends. DNA for the CDR3: TGTGCCAGCAGTGAAGGACTACCGGGGACCCAGTACTTC. This sequence encodes CASSEGLPGTQYF.

The chain joins TRBV7-2 to TRBJ1-4; 7 bases map to TRBD1. There are 16 residues in the CDR3. Germline CDR1 is SGHTA and CDR2 is FQGNSA. The junction had 10 bases not matched to a gene; V was cut back by 5 bases and J by 4 bases. The CDR3 here is CASSPQGQTDNEKLFF. The CDR3, as DNA: TGTGCCAGCAGCCCACAGGGACAGACGGATAATGAAAAACTGTTTTTT.

V gene TRBV4-3 combines with J gene TRBJ2-7; TRBD1 agrees at 10 bases. The germline gives CDR1 LGHNA, CDR2 YSLEER. The CDR3 length is 19 residues. Trimming cost V 1 base and J 3 bases; bases outside gene matches: 15. CDR3 amino acids: CASSQAGGTGDPPGYEQYF. CDR3 DNA sequence: TGCGCCAGCAGCCAAGCGGGGGGGACAGGGGACCCCCCTGGCTACGAGCAGTACTTC.

This clonotype was seen only a few times. The chain recombines TRBV20-1 with TRBJ2-5; 9 nucleotides agree with TRBD1. The length of the CDR3 is 15 residues. Trimming at V came to 4 bases and at J to 5 bases, leaving 11 bases not matched to a gene. Germline loops: CDR1 DFQATT, CDR2 SNEGSKA (reference sequence). CDR3 loop: CSATQEQGARETQYF. In DNA form, the CDR3 reads TGCAGTGCTACACAGGAACAGGGGGCGAGGGAGACCCAGTACTTC.

Here the CDR3 reads CASQGVGGTDTQYF. CDR3 DNA sequence: TGTGCCAGCCAGGGAGTAGGGGGCACAGATACGCAGTATTTT. V usage is TRBV6-2 or TRBV6-3 and J usage is TRBJ2-3; D tentatively fits TRBD1 or TRBD2 (5 bases each). Germline V CDR1 and CDR2: MNHEY, SVGEGT. The CDR3 length is 14 residues. Trimming took 8 bases from V and 1 from J, leaving 13 bases between them.

This clonotype was recorded at least ten times. The rearrangement joins TRBV2 to TRBJ1-5; D unclear. V was shortened by 6 bases and J by 7 bases, with 10 bases between the two germline ends. The germline V gene has CDR1 SNHLY and CDR2 FYNNEI. The CDR3 is 12 residues long. The CDR3 nucleotides are TGTGCCAGCAGGCCCCAGGAGCAGCCCCAGCATTTT. This encodes CASRPQEQPQHF.

This clonotype was recorded at least ten times. The gene calls are TRBV6-9 and TRBJ2-7; possible D gene TRBD2, 5 bases. CDR1 is MNHGY and CDR2 is SVAAGI in the germline V gene. The CDR3 consists of 16 residues. Between the trimmed V and J ends, which lost 2 bases and 2 bases, there was a span of 16 bases. The CDR3, as DNA: TGTGCCAGCAGTTATACCGGCAGCGGAAGAACCTACGAGCAGTACTTC. This codes for CASSYTGSGRTYEQYF.